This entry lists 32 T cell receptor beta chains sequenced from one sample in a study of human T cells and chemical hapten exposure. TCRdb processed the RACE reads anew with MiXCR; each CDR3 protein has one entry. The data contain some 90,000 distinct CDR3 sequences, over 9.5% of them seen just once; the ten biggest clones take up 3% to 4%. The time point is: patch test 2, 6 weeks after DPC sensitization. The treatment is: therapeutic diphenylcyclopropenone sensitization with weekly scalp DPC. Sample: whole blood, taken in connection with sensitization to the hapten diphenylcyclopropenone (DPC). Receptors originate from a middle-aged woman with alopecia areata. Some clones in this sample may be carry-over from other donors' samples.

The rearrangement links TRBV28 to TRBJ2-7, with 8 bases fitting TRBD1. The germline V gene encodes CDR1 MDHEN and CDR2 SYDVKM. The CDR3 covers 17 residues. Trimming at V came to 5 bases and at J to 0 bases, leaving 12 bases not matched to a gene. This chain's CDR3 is CASSIPPGQESSYEQYF. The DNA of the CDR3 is TGTGCCAGCAGTATACCTCCGGGACAGGAGAGCTCCTACGAGCAGTACTTC.

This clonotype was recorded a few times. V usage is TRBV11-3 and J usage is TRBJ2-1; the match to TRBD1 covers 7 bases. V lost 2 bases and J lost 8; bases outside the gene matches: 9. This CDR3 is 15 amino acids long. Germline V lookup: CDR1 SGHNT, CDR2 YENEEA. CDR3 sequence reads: CASSLRTGFMDEQFF. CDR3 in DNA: TGTGCCAGCAGCTTAAGGACAGGTTTCATGGATGAGCAGTTCTTC.

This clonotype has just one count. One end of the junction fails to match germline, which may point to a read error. As DNA, the CDR3 is TGCGCCAGCGGCCAAGTTTCGGGCAGGGGCTGGTACAATGAGCAGTTCTTC. Translating gives CASGQVSGRGWYNEQFF. This chain uses TRBV4-3 with TRBJ2-1; tentative D call: TRBD1 (6 bases). The CDR3 spans 17 residues. Germline V gene lookup returns CDR1 LGHNA and CDR2 YSLEER.

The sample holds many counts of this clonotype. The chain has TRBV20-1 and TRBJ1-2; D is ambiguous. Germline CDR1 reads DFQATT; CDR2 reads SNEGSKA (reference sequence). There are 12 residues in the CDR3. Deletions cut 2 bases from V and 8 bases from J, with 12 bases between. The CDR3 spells CSARLGKEGYTF. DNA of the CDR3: TGCAGTGCTAGATTGGGGAAGGAGGGCTACACCTTC.

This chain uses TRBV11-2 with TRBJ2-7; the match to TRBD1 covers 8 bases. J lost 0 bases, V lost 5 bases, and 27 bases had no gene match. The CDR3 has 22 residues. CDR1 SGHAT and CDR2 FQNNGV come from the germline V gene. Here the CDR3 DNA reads TGTGCCAGCAGCGCCGGACAGGGCTCCTTATCTGTCCTCGCTGAGAGCTCCTACGAGCAGTACTTC. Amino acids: CASSAGQGSLSVLAESSYEQYF. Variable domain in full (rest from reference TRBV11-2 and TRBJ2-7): EAGVAQSPRYKIIEKRQSVAFWCNPISGHATLYWYQQILGQGPKLLIQFQNNGVVDDSQLPKDRFSAERLKGVDSTLKIQPAKLEDSAVYLCASSAGQGSLSVLAESSYEQYFGPGTRLTVT.

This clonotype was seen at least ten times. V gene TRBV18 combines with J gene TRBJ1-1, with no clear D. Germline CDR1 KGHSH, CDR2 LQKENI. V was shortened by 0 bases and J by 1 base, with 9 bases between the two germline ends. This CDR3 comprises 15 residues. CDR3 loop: CASSPPTQQNTEAFF. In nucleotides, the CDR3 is TGTGCCAGCTCACCACCGACGCAGCAGAACACTGAAGCTTTCTTT.

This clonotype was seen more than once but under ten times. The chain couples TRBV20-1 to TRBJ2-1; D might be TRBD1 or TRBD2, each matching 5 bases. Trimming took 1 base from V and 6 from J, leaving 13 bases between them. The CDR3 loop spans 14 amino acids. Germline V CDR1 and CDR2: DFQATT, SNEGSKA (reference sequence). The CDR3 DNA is TGCAGTGCTAGAGGGGGGAGACCCGGCAATGAGCAGTTCTTC. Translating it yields CSARGGRPGNEQFF.

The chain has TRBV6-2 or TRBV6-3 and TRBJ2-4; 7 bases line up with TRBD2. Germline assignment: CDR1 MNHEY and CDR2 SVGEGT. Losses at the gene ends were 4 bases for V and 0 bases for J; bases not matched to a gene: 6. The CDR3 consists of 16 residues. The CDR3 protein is CASSLGTTLAKNIQYF. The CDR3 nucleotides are TGTGCCAGCAGTTTAGGGACTACCCTAGCCAAAAACATTCAGTACTTC.

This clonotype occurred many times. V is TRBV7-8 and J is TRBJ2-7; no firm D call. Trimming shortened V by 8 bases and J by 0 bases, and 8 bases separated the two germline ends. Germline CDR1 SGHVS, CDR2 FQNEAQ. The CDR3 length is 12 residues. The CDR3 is CASGSSSYEQYF. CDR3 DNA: TGTGCCAGCGGGTCTAGCTCCTACGAGCAGTACTTC. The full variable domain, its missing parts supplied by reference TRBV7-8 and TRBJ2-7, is GAGVSQSPRYKVAKRGQDVALRCDPISGHVSLFWYQQALGQGPEFLTYFQNEAQLDKSGLPSDRFFAERPEGSVSTLKIQRTQQEDSAVYLCASGSSSYEQYFGPGTRLTVT.

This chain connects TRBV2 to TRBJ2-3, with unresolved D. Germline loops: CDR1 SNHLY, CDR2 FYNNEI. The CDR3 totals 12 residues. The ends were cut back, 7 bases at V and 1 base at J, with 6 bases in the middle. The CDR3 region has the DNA TGTGCCAGCACCCGTGGCACAGATACGCAGTATTTT. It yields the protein CASTRGTDTQYF. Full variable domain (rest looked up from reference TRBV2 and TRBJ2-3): EPEVTQTPSHQVTQMGQEVILRCVPISNHLYFYWYRQILGQKVEFLVSFYNNEISEKSEIFDDQFSVERPDGSNFTLKIRSTKLEDSAMYFCASTRGTDTQYFGPGTRLTVL.

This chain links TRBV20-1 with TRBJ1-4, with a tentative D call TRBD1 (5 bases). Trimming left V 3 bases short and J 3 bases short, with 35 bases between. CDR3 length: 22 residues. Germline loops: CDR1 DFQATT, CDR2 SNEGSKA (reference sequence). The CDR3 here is CSASPGLSPSSSGREANEKLFF. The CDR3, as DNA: TGCAGTGCTAGCCCGGGACTATCCCCGTCCAGCTCGGGAAGGGAGGCTAATGAAAAACTGTTTTTT.

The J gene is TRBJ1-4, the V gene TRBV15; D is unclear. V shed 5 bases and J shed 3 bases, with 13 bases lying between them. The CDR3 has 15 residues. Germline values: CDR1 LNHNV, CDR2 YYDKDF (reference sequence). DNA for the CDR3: TGTGCCACCAGCCCCGGTGGGCCGGCTAATGAAAAACTGTTTTTT. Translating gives CATSPGGPANEKLFF. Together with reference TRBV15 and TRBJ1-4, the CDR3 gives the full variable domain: DAMVIQNPRYQVTQFGKPVTLSCSQTLNHNVMYWYQQKSSQAPKLLFHYYDKDFNNEADTPDNFQSRRPNTSFCFLDIRSPGLGDTAMYLCATSPGGPANEKLFFGSGTQLSVL.

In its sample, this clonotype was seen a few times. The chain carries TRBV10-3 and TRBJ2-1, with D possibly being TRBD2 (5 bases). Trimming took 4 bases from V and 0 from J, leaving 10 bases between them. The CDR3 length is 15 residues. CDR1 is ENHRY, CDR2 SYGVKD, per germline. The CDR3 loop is CAISAGTSSYNEQFF. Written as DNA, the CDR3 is TGTGCCATCAGTGCGGGAACCAGCTCCTACAATGAGCAGTTCTTC.

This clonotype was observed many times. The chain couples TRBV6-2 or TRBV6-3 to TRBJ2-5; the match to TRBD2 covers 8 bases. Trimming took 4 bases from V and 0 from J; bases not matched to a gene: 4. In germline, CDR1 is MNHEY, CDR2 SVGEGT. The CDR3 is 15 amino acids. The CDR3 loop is CASSSPLADQETQYF. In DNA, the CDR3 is TGTGCCAGCAGTTCGCCACTAGCGGACCAAGAGACCCAGTACTTC.

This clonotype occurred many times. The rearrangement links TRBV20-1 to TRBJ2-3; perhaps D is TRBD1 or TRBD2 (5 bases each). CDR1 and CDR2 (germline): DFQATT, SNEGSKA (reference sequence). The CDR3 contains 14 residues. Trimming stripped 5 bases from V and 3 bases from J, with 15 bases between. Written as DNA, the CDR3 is TGCAGTGCTTTGACTCAGGGACGAACAGATACGCAGTATTTT. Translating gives CSALTQGRTDTQYF.

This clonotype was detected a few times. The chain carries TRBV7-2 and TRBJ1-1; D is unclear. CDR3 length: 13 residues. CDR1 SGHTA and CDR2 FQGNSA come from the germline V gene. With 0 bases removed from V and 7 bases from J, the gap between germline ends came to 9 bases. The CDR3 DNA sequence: TGTGCCAGCAGCTTAGCGGGCAGGAATGAAGCTTTCTTT. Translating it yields CASSLAGRNEAFF.

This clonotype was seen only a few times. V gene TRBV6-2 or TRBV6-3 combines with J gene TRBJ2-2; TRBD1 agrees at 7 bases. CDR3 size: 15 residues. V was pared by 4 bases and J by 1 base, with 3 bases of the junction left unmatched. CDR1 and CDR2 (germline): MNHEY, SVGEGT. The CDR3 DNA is TGTGCCAGCAGTTCGGGACAGTTGAACACCGGGGAGCTGTTTTTT. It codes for CASSSGQLNTGELFF.

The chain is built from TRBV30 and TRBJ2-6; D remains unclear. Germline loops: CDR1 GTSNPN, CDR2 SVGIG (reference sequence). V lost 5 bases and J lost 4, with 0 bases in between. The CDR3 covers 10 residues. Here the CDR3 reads CAWGANVLTF. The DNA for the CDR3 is TGTGCCTGGGGGGCCAACGTCCTGACTTTC.

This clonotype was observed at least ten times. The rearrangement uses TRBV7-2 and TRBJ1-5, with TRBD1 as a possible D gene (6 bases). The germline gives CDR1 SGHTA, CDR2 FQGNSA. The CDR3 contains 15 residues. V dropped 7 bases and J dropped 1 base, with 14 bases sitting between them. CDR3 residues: CASTLQGPSNQPQHF. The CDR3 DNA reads TGTGCCAGCACACTACAGGGACCGAGCAATCAGCCCCAGCATTTT.

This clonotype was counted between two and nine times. CDR3: CASSLLLAGGVYEQYF. For the CDR3, the DNA is TGTGCCAGCAGCTTACTCCTAGCGGGAGGAGTCTACGAGCAGTACTTC. The V gene is TRBV7-2, the J gene TRBJ2-7; 11 nucleotides match TRBD2. The CDR3 contains 16 residues. Germline lookup yields CDR1 SGHTA and CDR2 FQGNSA. Trimming at V came to 2 bases and at J to 3 bases, leaving 6 bases not matched to a gene. The full variable domain, completed using reference TRBV7-2 and TRBJ2-7, is GAGVSQSPSNKVTEKGKDVELRCDPISGHTALYWYRQSLGQGLEFLIYFQGNSAPDKSGLPSDRFSAERTGGSVSTLTIQRTQQEDSAVYLCASSLLLAGGVYEQYFGPGTRLTVT.

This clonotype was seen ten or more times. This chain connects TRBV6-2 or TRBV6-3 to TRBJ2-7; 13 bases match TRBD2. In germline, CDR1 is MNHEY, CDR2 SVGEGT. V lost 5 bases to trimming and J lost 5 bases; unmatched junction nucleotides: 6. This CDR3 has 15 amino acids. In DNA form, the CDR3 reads TGTGCCAGCAGTCCCGGGACTAGCGGGATCCACGAGCAGTACTTC. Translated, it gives CASSPGTSGIHEQYF.

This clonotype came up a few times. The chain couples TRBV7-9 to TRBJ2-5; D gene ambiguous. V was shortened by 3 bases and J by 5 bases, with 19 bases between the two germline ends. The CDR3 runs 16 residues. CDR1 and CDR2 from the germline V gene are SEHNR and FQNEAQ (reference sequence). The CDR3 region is CASSFPSPAFWETQYF. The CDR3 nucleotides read TGTGCCAGCAGCTTCCCCAGCCCGGCTTTTTGGGAGACCCAGTACTTC.

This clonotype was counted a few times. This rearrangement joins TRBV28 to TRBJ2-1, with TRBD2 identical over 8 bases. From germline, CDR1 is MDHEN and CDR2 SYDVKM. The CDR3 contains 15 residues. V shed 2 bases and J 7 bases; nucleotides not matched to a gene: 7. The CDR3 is CASSLQAGVSNEQFF. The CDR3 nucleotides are TGTGCCAGCAGTTTACAAGCGGGAGTTTCAAATGAGCAGTTCTTC. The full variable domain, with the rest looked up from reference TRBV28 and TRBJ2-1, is DVKVTQSSRYLVKRTGEKVFLECVQDMDHENMFWYRQDPGLGLRLIYFSYDVKMKEKGDIPEGYSVSREKKERFSLILESASTNQTSMYLCASSLQAGVSNEQFFGPGTRLTVL.

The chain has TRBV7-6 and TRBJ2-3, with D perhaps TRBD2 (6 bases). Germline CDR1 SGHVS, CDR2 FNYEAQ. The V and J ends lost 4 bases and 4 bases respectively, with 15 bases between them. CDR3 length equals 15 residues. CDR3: CASSSRDFPPDTQYF. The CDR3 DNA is TGTGCCAGCAGCTCCCGGGACTTTCCACCAGATACGCAGTATTTT.

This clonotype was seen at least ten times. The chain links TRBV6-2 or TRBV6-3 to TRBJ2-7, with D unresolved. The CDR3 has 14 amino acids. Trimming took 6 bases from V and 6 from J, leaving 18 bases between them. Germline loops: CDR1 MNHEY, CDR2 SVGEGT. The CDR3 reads CASSGGEGSSEQYF. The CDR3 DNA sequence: TGTGCCAGCAGCGGTGGGGAAGGTAGTAGCGAGCAGTACTTC.

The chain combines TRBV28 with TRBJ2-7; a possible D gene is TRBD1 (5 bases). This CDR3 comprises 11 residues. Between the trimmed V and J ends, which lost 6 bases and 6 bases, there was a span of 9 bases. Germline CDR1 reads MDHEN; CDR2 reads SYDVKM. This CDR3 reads CASSSQGEQYF. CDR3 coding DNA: TGTGCCAGCAGCAGCCAGGGCGAGCAGTACTTC.

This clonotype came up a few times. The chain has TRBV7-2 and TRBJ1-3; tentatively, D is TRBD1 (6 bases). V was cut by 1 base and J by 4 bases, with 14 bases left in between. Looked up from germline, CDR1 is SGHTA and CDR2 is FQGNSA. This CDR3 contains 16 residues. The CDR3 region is CASSLGSGGSGNTIYF. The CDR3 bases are TGTGCCAGCAGCTTAGGGTCCGGGGGCAGCGGAAACACCATATATTTT.

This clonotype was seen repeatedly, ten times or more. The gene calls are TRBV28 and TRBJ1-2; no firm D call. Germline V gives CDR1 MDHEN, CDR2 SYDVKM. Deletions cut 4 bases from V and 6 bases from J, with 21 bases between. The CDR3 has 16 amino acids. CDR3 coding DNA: TGTGCCAGCAGTTCTCCTCTCACCCGGACCAAGAATGGCTACACCTTC. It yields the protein CASSSPLTRTKNGYTF.

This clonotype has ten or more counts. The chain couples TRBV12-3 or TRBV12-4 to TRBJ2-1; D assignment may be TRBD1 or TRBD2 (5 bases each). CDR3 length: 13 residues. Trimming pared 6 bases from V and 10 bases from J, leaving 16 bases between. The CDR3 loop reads CASSPGTRAEQFF. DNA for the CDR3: TGTGCCAGCAGCCCGGGGACCCGCGCCGAGCAGTTCTTC.

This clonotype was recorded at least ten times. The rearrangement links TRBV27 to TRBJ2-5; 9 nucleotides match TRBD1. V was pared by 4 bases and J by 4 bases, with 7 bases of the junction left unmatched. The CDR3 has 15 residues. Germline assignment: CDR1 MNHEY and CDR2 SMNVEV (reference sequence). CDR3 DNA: TGTGCCAGCAGTTCGTGGGGACAGGGAGGAGAGACCCAGTACTTC. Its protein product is CASSSWGQGGETQYF.

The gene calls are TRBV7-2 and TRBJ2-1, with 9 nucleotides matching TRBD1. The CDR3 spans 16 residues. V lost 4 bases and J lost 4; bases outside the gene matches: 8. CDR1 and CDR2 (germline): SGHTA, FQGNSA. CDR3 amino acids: CASSWTGTGRYNEQFF. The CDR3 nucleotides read TGTGCCAGCAGCTGGACCGGGACAGGGCGTTACAATGAGCAGTTCTTC.

CDR3 protein: CASSTGLAGGGEQYF. Here the CDR3 DNA reads TGTGCCAGCAGCACGGGACTAGCGGGAGGTGGGGAGCAGTACTTC. J is TRBJ2-7 and V is TRBV7-2; 15 nucleotides match TRBD2. Germline V lookup: CDR1 SGHTA, CDR2 FQGNSA. The trim removed 5 bases at V and 7 bases at J, leaving 6 bases unmatched. CDR3 length: 15 amino acids.